Listed here are 10 T cell receptor beta chains from one sample, sequenced in a study of early T cells in non-severe SARS-CoV-2 infection. TCRdb recomputed calls from the 5' RACE reads with MiXCR, one row per CDR3 protein. Here the sample spans approximately 50,000 distinct CDR3 sequences, more than 9.5% being singletons. The sequenced sample consisted of whole blood. These receptors were taken from an adult who was a healthcare worker with PCR-confirmed SARS-CoV-2 infection or an uninfected control (not recorded which).

This clonotype was counted between two and nine times. The chain uses TRBV7-6 and TRBJ1-3, with D possibly matching TRBD1 (5 bases). CDR1 is SGHVS and CDR2 is FNYEAQ in the germline V gene. V gave up 4 bases and J gave up 4 bases, with 17 bases separating them. There are 16 residues in the CDR3. This CDR3 reads CASSSSGPDSGNTIYF. The CDR3 bases are TGTGCCAGCAGCTCCAGCGGACCTGACAGCGGAAACACCATATATTTT.

This clonotype was recorded a few times. This chain links TRBV6-4 with TRBJ2-3; TRBD2 matches at 11 bases. Per the germline V gene, CDR1 is MRHNA and CDR2 is SNTAGT. V lost 4 bases and J lost 4; bases outside the gene matches: 1. The CDR3 runs to 14 residues. CDR3 sequence: CASSVAGGPDTQYF. CDR3 DNA: TGTGCCAGCAGTGTAGCGGGAGGGCCAGATACGCAGTATTTT.

This clonotype has only a few counts. The chain recombines TRBV7-8 with TRBJ1-5; D remains ambiguous. The CDR3 contains 15 residues. The germline gives CDR1 SGHVS, CDR2 FQNEAQ. Trimming removed 3 bases from V and 0 bases from J, with 9 bases in between. The CDR3 loop is CASSLREDSNQPQHF. The CDR3 DNA reads as TGTGCCAGCAGCTTGCGGGAGGATAGCAATCAGCCCCAGCATTTT.

The gene calls are TRBV7-9 and TRBJ2-7; the match to TRBD1 covers 8 bases. This CDR3 is 14 amino acids long. V trimming: 0 bases; J trimming: 3 bases; junction bases outside the gene matches: 1. The germline V gene encodes CDR1 SEHNR and CDR2 FQNEAQ (reference sequence). CDR3 DNA: TGTGCCAGCAGCTTAGCCGGACAGGGCTACGAGCAGTACTTC. As protein: CASSLAGQGYEQYF.

This clonotype has ten or more counts. The genes are TRBV6-6 and TRBJ2-5, with D possibly TRBD1 on 5 matching bases. V was cut by 7 bases and J by 4 bases, with 19 bases left in between. Germline CDR1 MNHNY, CDR2 SVGAGI (reference sequence). CDR3 length equals 15 residues. For the CDR3, the DNA is TGTGCCAGCACACTTACTCGTGGGGCAACAGAGACCCAGTACTTC. Its translation: CASTLTRGATETQYF.

There are many counts of this clonotype. V usage is TRBV4-2 and J usage is TRBJ2-1, with 9 nucleotides matching TRBD2. V was pared by 0 bases and J by 9 bases, with 12 bases of the junction left unmatched. This CDR3 comprises 17 residues. CDR1 is LGHNA and CDR2 is YNFKEQ in the germline V gene. The CDR3 spells CASSQEGRRGRDGEQFF. CDR3 DNA sequence: TGTGCCAGCAGCCAAGAAGGCAGGCGCGGGAGGGATGGTGAGCAGTTCTTC.

Many counts were recorded for this clonotype. This chain uses TRBV28 with TRBJ2-7; D ambiguous. Trimming took 4 bases from V and 2 from J, leaving 9 bases between them. This CDR3 spans 13 amino acids. Germline values: CDR1 MDHEN, CDR2 SYDVKM. DNA of the CDR3: TGTGCCAGCAGTTCCCGTCTTGCCTACGAGCAGTACTTC. Residues: CASSSRLAYEQYF. Drawing the rest from reference TRBV28 and TRBJ2-7, the complete variable domain is DVKVTQSSRYLVKRTGEKVFLECVQDMDHENMFWYRQDPGLGLRLIYFSYDVKMKEKGDIPEGYSVSREKKERFSLILESASTNQTSMYLCASSSRLAYEQYFGPGTRLTVT.

Only a few counts were recorded for this clonotype. This chain connects TRBV29-1 to TRBJ2-7; no reliable D call. In germline, CDR1 is SQVTM, CDR2 ANQGSEA. The CDR3 totals 12 residues. Trimming took off 5 bases at V and 4 bases at J, with 12 bases between the two ends. This CDR3 is CSVRTGGYEQYF. CDR3 DNA: TGCAGCGTTCGGACCGGCGGTTACGAGCAGTACTTC.

This rearrangement joins TRBV20-1 to TRBJ2-1; the D gene is possibly TRBD2 (5 bases). CDR1 is DFQATT and CDR2 is SNEGSKA in the germline V gene (reference sequence). The CDR3 runs to 12 residues. Trimming took off 3 bases at V and 9 bases at J, with 12 bases between the two ends. Here the CDR3 DNA reads TGCAGTGCTAGGATTAGAGGGTTTGAGCAGTTCTTC. It encodes CSARIRGFEQFF.

V and J are TRBV20-1 and TRBJ2-4; D is perhaps TRBD1 (5 bases). The CDR3 covers 15 residues. Germline values: CDR1 DFQATT, CDR2 SNEGSKA (reference sequence). The V and J ends lost 5 bases and 3 bases respectively, with 17 bases between them. CDR3 region: CSASIMSRDKNIQYF. DNA of the CDR3: TGCAGTGCTTCGATTATGTCCAGGGACAAAAACATTCAGTACTTC.